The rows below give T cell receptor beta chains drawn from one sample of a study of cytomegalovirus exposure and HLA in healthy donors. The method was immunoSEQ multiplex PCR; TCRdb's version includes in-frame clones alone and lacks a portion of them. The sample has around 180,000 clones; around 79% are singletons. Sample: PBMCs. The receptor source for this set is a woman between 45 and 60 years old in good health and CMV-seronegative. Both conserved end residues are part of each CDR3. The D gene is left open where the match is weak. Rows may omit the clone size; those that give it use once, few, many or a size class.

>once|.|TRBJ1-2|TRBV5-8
CASRPRGSNYGYTF
TGTGCCAGCAGACCGAGGGGGAGCAACTATGGCTACACCTTC
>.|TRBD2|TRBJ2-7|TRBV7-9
CASRYASGRSYEQYF
TGTGCCAGCAGATACGCTAGCGGGAGGTCCTACGAGCAGTACTTC
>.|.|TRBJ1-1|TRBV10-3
CATQGTGLTTEAFF
TGTGCCACCCAGGGAACTGGGCTAACGACCGAAGCTTTCTTT
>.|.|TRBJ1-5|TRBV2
CASDKGSNQPQHF
TGTGCCAGCGACAAGGGGAGCAATCAGCCCCAGCATTTT
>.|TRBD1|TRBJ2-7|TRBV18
CASSPGTGAPAEQYF
TGTGCCAGCTCACCTGGGACAGGGGCGCCGGCCGAGCAGTACTTC
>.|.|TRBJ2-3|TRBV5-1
CASSLFRGGDRYTQYF
TGCGCCAGCAGCTTATTTAGGGGAGGTGACAGATACACGCAGTATTTT
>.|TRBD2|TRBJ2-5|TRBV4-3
CASSRLAGETQYF
TGCGCCAGCAGCCGTCTAGCGGGAGAGACCCAGTACTTC
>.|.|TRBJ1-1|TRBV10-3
CAISEPAGREGLKAFF
TGTGCCATCAGTGAACCGGCAGGGCGAGAGGGACTGAAAGCTTTCTTT
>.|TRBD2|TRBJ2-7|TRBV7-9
CASSLGPGLAGGREQYF
TGTGCCAGCAGCTTAGGACCCGGACTAGCGGGAGGGCGCGAGCAGTACTTC
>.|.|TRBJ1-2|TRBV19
CASSIDSRGYTF
TGTGCCAGTAGTATTGACAGTAGAGGCTACACCTTC
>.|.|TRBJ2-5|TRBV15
CATSRLPSTETQYF
TGTGCCACCAGCAGGCTTCCTAGCACGGAGACCCAGTACTTC
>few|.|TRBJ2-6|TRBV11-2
CASSFMFGANVLTF
TGTGCCAGCAGCTTTATGTTTGGGGCCAACGTCCTGACTTTC
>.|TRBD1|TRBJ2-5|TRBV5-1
CASSFRQGGETQYF
TGCGCCAGCAGCTTTAGACAGGGTGGGGAGACCCAGTACTTC
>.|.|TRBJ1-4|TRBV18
CASSPQREANEKLFF
TGTGCCAGCTCACCACAGAGGGAGGCTAATGAAAAACTGTTTTTT
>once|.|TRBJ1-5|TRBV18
CASSPRTGNQPQHF
TGTGCCAGCTCACCGCGGACAGGCAATCAGCCCCAGCATTTT
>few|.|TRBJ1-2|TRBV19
CASSNSGGGLGGYTF
TGTGCCAGTAGCAACTCGGGGGGGGGACTAGGAGGCTACACCTTC
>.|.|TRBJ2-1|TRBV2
CASSELKRINEQFF
TGTGCCAGCAGTGAATTGAAGCGGATCAATGAGCAGTTCTTC
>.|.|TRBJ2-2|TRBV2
CASSDPLGTRNTGELFF
TGTGCCAGCAGTGACCCGCTCGGGACACGAAACACCGGGGAGCTGTTTTTT
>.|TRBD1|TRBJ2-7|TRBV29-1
CSVEVGQGASYEQYF
TGCAGCGTTGAGGTAGGACAGGGGGCGTCCTACGAGCAGTACTTC
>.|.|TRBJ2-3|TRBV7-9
CASSSGVGTDTQYF
TGTGCCAGCAGCTCCGGGGTGGGGACAGATACGCAGTATTTT
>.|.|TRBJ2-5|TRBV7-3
CASSQGFGETQYF
TGTGCCAGCAGCCAGGGGTTTGGGGAGACCCAGTACTTC
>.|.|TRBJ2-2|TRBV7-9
CSSSLRTGTSNTGELFF
TGTTCCAGCAGCTTGAGGACCGGGACATCGAACACCGGGGAGCTGTTTTTT
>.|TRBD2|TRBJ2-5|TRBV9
CASSVGAGGKETQYF
TGTGCCAGCAGCGTAGGAGCGGGAGGTAAAGAGACCCAGTACTTC
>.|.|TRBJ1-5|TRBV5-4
CASSLQDQPQHF
TGTGCCAGCAGCTTACAGGATCAGCCCCAGCATTTT
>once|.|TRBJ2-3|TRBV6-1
CASRARLGSVDTQYF
TGTGCCAGCAGGGCCCGACTAGGATCTGTAGATACGCAGTATTTT
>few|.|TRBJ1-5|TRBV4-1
CASSPGGGNSNQPQHF
TGCGCCAGCAGCCCTGGAGGAGGTAATAGCAATCAGCCCCAGCATTTT
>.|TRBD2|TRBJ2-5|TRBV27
CASSFFGGGETQYF
TGTGCCAGCAGTTTCTTCGGGGGGGGTGAGACCCAGTACTTC
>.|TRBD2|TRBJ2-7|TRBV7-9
CASSIAGGPRDEQYF
TGTGCCAGCAGCATAGCGGGAGGGCCCAGGGACGAGCAGTACTTC
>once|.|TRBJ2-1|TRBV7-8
CASSPHKPLRGTIDEQFF
TGTGCCAGCAGCCCACACAAACCCCTACGCGGTACTATCGATGAGCAGTTCTTC
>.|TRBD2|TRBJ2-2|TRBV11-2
CASSRTSGINTGELFF
TGTGCCAGCAGCCGTACTAGCGGGATTAACACCGGGGAGCTGTTTTTT
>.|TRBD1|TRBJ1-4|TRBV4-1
CASSQTGAPTVDEKLFF
TGCGCCAGCAGCCAGACAGGGGCACCAACAGTGGATGAAAAACTGTTTTTT
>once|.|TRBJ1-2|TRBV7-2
CASISDREIYGYTF
TGTGCCAGCATATCCGACAGAGAAATCTATGGCTACACCTTC
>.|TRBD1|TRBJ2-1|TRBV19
CASSIRTGLSYNEQFF
TGTGCCAGTAGTATCCGGACAGGGCTCTCCTACAATGAGCAGTTCTTC
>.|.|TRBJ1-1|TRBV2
CASTPLGLSGTEAFF
TGTGCCAGCACCCCCCTAGGACTTTCCGGGACTGAAGCTTTCTTT
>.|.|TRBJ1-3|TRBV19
CASSVTASGNTIYF
TGTGCCAGTAGTGTTACAGCCTCTGGAAACACCATATATTTT
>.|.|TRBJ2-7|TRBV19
CASSIAWSSYEQYF
TGTGCCAGTAGTATAGCCTGGAGCTCCTACGAGCAGTACTTC
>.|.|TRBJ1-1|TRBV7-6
CASSPAPGMNTEAFF
TGTGCCAGCAGCCCCGCCCCAGGAATGAACACTGAAGCTTTCTTT
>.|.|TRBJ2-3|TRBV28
CASSHFRAHESTDTQYF
TGTGCCAGCAGCCACTTCAGGGCTCATGAGAGCACAGATACGCAGTATTTT
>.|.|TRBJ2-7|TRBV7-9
CASSLAGGTYEQYF
TGTGCCAGCAGCTTAGCGGGAGGTACCTACGAGCAGTACTTC
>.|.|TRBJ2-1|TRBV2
CASSEEGPGFF
TGTGCCAGCAGTGAGGAGGGCCCGGGGTTCTTC
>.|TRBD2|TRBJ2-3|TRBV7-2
CASSPTSGRVVDTQYF
TGTGCCAGCAGCCCGACTAGCGGGAGGGTGGTGGATACGCAGTATTTT
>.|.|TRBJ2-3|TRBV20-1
CSAVRDLTQYF
TGCAGTGCTGTTCGAGACTTGACGCAGTATTTT
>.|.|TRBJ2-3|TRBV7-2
CASSLGGGSFWTDTQYF
TGTGCCAGCAGCTTAGGAGGGGGAAGCTTCTGGACAGATACGCAGTATTTT
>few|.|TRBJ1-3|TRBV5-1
CASSRDRLGNTIYF
TGCGCCAGCAGCCGTGACAGGCTTGGAAACACCATATATTTT
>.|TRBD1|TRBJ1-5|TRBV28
CASSQDRGHQPQHF
TGTGCCAGCAGTCAGGACAGGGGGCATCAGCCCCAGCATTTT
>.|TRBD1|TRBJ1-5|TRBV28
CASSLGGAGGSNQPQHF
TGTGCCAGCAGCCTTGGCGGGGCAGGGGGGAGCAATCAGCCCCAGCATTTT